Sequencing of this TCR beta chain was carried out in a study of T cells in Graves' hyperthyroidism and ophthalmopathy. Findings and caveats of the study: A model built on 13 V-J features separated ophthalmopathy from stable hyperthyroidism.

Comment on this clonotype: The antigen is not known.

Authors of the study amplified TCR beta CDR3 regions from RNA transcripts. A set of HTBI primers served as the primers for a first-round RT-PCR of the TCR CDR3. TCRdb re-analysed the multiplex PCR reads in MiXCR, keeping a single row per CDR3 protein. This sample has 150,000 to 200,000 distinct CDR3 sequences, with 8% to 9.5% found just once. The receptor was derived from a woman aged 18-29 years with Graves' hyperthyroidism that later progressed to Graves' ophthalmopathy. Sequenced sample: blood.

The DNA for the CDR3 is TGCGCCAGCAGCCAAATTGGGTACGGCAGGGATAATGGCTACACCTTC. It translates to CASSQIGYGRDNGYTF. The V gene is TRBV4-1, the J gene TRBJ1-2, with a weak D call TRBD1 (5 bases). The CDR3 has 16 amino acids. V lost 2 bases and J 6 bases, leaving 19 bases between the germline ends. Germline CDR1 MGHRA, CDR2 YSYEKL.